The clone carrying this TCR beta chain is a singleton in its sample. This same CDR3 is encoded by further DNA sequences in the sample. The CDR3 covers 15 residues. Germline CDR1 reads SGHNT; CDR2 reads YYREEE (reference sequence). V dropped 0 bases and J dropped 4; count of bases not matched to a gene: 4. This specimen belongs to a study of shared clonotypes between healthy human individuals. Several immunoSEQ plates held equal portions of the genomic DNA taken from each subset. Each sorted subset replicate got 200 ng genomic DNA, tens of thousands of genomes. Method: immunoSEQ multiplex PCR; TCRdb's copy keeps in-frame clones and lacks some. The table records approximately 1,000,000 clones, 77% of them present only once.

This chain joins TRBV5-4 and TRBJ1-2, with 9 bases aligning to TRBD1. Sequencing was done on a sample of memory CD4+ T cells from PBMCs. As to subset: CD45RA-negative fraction. This sequence was found in a man aged 18-30 years in good health. Some clones in this sample may be carry-over from other donors' samples. This chain's CDR3 is CASSLEGTGSYGYTF. The DNA of the CDR3 is TGTGCCAGCAGCTTGGAGGGGACAGGGTCCTATGGCTACACCTTC. The variable domain in full, with the rest retrieved from reference TRBV5-4 and TRBJ1-2, is ETGVTQSPTHLIKTRGQQVTLRCSSQSGHNTVSWYQQALGQGPQFIFQYYREEENGRGNFPPRFSGLQFPNYSSELNVNALELDDSALYLCASSLEGTGSYGYTFGSGTRLTVV.